The T cell receptor (beta chain) described here comes from a study of siplizumab effects on memory and regulatory T cells (dated by TCRdb to the late 2010s). With respect to the entire study: The study examined how the anti-CD2 antibody siplizumab affects alloreactive T-cell subsets in allogeneic mixed lymphocyte reactions built from human PBMCs.

V lost 5 bases and J lost 6 bases; the stretch between them is 9 bases long. The CDR3 runs 12 amino acids, cysteine and phenylalanine included. Only the CDR3 portion is preserved as DNA: 36 bases, with reading frame beginning at the first base. CDR1 SGHVS and CDR2 FNYEAQ are derived from the germline V gene. Points the paper makes about the study in general: Among mappable alloreactive CD4+ clones, an average Treg-derived fraction of over 60% was observed with siplizumab, compared with less than 35% in control reactions. Whether proliferating Tregs from siplizumab cultures were suppressive was not functionally confirmed. Roughly 80-97% of proliferating CD4+ or CD8+ clones could not be assigned a naive or memory phenotype. Because sequences at frequencies below about 10^-5 were poorly captured, only a minor fraction of alloreactive clones could be mapped back to unstimulated subsets. Unstimulated naive T cells appeared more diverse than memory T cells, and naive cells seemed to contribute substantially to the alloresponse. Siplizumab significantly lowered the cumulative frequency of alloreactive sequences that could be traced to unstimulated CD4+ memory T cells.

TCRbeta CDR3 sequencing was performed on sorted unstimulated T cells and on proliferating T cells recovered from mixed lymphocyte reactions. Fresh whole blood from around 10 HLA-typed healthy donors was used as the source from which PBMCs were isolated. Turning to this clone: The antigen this receptor binds is unknown. Nothing much larger sits one base from this clone, and base qualities are not available.

Library creation used the immunoSEQ multiplex PCR assay. About 10^5 TCR templates per sample were assayed by the deep sequencing platform. Genomic DNA extracted from sorted T cells was used for TCRbeta CDR3 sequencing. As for the authors' bioinformatics: Clonal analysis of TCRbeta CDR3 data was done in the R programming language. Alloreactive CD4+ and CD8+ clones were identified by comparing unstimulated samples to CFSE-low samples taken after the reaction. Alloreactive CD4+ clones were assigned to regulatory or non-regulatory origin by matching sequences to sorted unstimulated Treg and non-Treg repertoires. TCRdb carries this immuneACCESS record with in-frame sequences only. Its versions omit some clonotypes, under half of them owing to an unresolved V gene in the studies checked, with the rest unexplained. That table furnishes V, J and clone size, whereas the DNA furnished D and trimming. The sample yields some 81,000 clones; 95% were counted once. Roughly 20% of the sample rests with the top ten.

Sequencing was performed on CD8+ T cells sorted from blood. This receptor was obtained from a human donor in good health. The chain is made from TRBV7-6 and TRBJ2-3, with the D gene not clear enough to name. The base sequence is TGTGCCAGCAGCAACAGACACGATACGCAGTATTTT. The resulting protein is CASSNRHDTQYF.